Sequencing of this T cell receptor beta chain was carried out in a study of T cells in Graves' hyperthyroidism and ophthalmopathy. Background on the study: Prior to any treatment, at the point of initial diagnosis, peripheral blood was collected. Overall study findings and caveats: Also found in blood were most expanded thyroid clonotypes above 0.001. A 13 V-J signature model discriminated ophthalmopathy versus stable hyperthyroidism.

This clonotype was recorded many times. Its antigen is not identified. RNA transcripts served as the template for amplifying TCR beta CDR3 regions. HTBI primers drove first-round RT-PCR of the TCR CDR3. MiXCR, applied by TCRdb to the multiplex PCR reads, yields one record per CDR3 protein. The sample includes around 250,000 distinct CDR3 sequences, 13% to 15% of them seen just once. Diagnoses rested on clinical symptoms, serum thyroxine and TRAb, thyroid ultrasound and orbital computed tomography. Trimming cost V 5 bases and J 4 bases, with 6 bases left between them. This CDR3 has 11 amino acids. V usage is TRBV12-3 or TRBV12-4 and J usage is TRBJ2-7; D is perhaps TRBD2 (6 bases). The source is a middle-aged woman with Graves' hyperthyroidism that later progressed to Graves' ophthalmopathy. Sequencing was carried out using blood. The CDR3 is CASSGLYEQYF. CDR3 nucleotide sequence: TGTGCCAGCAGTGGACTATACGAGCAGTACTTC.